The next 25 T cell receptor beta chains were all read from a single sample in a study of CD8+ T cells in alopecia areata. Extracted from the samples, RNA was reverse transcribed into cDNA to serve as the sequencing template. TCRdb keeps only in-frame clones here, not all; method: immunoSEQ multiplex PCR. The data contain a few hundred thousand clones, roughly two fifths of them singletons. Treatment of the sample: oral pan-JAK inhibitor, 5-10 mg twice daily. The specimen was CD4+ T cells sorted from blood, collected around week 31, from a patient treated with tofacitinib. These receptors were taken from a human donor with alopecia areata.

This clone is a singleton in its sample. The chain joins TRBV30 to TRBJ1-2; TRBD1 might be the D (5 bases). The V end lost 0 bases, the J end lost 9 bases, and 20 bases lay between the germline ends. This CDR3 has 15 residues. Germline CDR1 GTSNPN, CDR2 SVGIG (reference sequence). CDR3 region: CAWSVRRSGWTRYTF. For the CDR3, the DNA is TGTGCCTGGAGTGTGCGCCGTTCAGGGTGGACTCGCTACACCTTC.

For the CDR3, the DNA is TGTGCCAGCAGCCTGCCAACGGTGAACAATGAGCAGTTCTTC. Translating it yields CASSLPTVNNEQFF. The V call is TRBV9, the J call TRBJ2-1; D unclear. CDR3 size: 14 residues. V lost 4 bases to trimming and J lost 5 bases, with 13 bases between them. CDR1 and CDR2 (germline): SGDLS, YYNGEE.

The chain's CDR3 is CSVDALGPENYGYTF. The CDR3 DNA follows: TGCAGCGTTGATGCTCTTGGACCCGAAAACTATGGCTACACCTTC. The rearrangement joins TRBV29-1 to TRBJ1-2; D uncertain. The germline V and J ends were trimmed by 3 bases and 2 bases, with 16 bases remaining between them. Germline assignment: CDR1 SQVTM and CDR2 ANQGSEA. The CDR3 is 15 amino acids.

The chain uses TRBV2 and TRBJ2-1, with 8 bases fitting TRBD1. With 5 bases clipped from V and 6 bases from J, the junction kept 9 bases outside the gene matches. CDR3 length equals 15 residues. The germline V gene has CDR1 SNHLY and CDR2 FYNNEI. The CDR3 DNA is TGTGCCAGCAGTAACAGGGGGACAGGTGGCAATGAGCAGTTCTTC. Protein: CASSNRGTGGNEQFF.

J is TRBJ1-2 and V is TRBV28, with D hard to call. The CDR3 runs 10 residues. The V end was cut by 8 bases, the J end by 5 bases, with 6 bases between. Germline loops: CDR1 MDHEN, CDR2 SYDVKM. As DNA, the CDR3 is TGTGCCAGCGGGATTTATGGCTACACCTTC. Translated, it gives CASGIYGYTF.

This chain joins TRBV6-5 and TRBJ1-4; D possibly corresponds to TRBD1 (5 bases). CDR1 is MNHEY, CDR2 SVGAGI, per germline. The CDR3 extends over 14 amino acids. Trimming pared 6 bases from V and 3 bases from J, leaving 11 bases between. Here the CDR3 reads CASSPTASNEKLFF. The CDR3 nucleotides read TGTGCCAGCAGCCCGACAGCCTCTAATGAAAAACTGTTTTTT.

The gene calls are TRBV29-1 and TRBJ1-2, with TRBD1 matching over 9 bases. The CDR3 has 13 amino acids. Germline V lookup: CDR1 SQVTM, CDR2 ANQGSEA. The V segment lost 3 bases and the J segment 2 bases; nucleotides outside the gene matches: 1. The CDR3 nucleotides read TGCAGCGTTGAGGGACAGGGAAACTATGGCTACACCTTC. It is translated as CSVEGQGNYGYTF.

The chain links TRBV5-1 to TRBJ2-5, with D unresolved. The germline V gene has CDR1 SGHRS and CDR2 YFSETQ. V lost 1 base and J 3 bases, leaving 4 bases between the germline ends. CDR3 length equals 12 residues. CDR3 loop: CASSLYEETQYF. The DNA of the CDR3 is TGCGCCAGCAGCTTGTACGAAGAGACCCAGTACTTC.

This clone came up a few times. The V call is TRBV29-1, the J call TRBJ1-1; unclear D gene. The CDR3 is 14 amino acids. The germline V and J ends were trimmed by 4 bases and 0 bases, with 12 bases remaining between them. Germline-derived CDR1 and CDR2 are SQVTM and ANQGSEA. Here the CDR3 DNA reads TGCAGCGTTGCTGCAGCAGAACTGAACACTGAAGCTTTCTTT. Protein product: CSVAAAELNTEAFF.

The gene calls are TRBV25-1 and TRBJ2-3; 10 bases fit TRBD2. CDR1 is MGHDK and CDR2 is SYGVNS in the germline V gene. The CDR3 sequence is 15 residues long. V trimming: 7 bases; J trimming: 2 bases; junction bases outside the gene matches: 6. The CDR3 DNA reads as TGTGCCAGCATTCGAGCGGGAGGGAACACAGATACGCAGTATTTT. It specifies CASIRAGGNTDTQYF.

In its sample, this clone was seen many times. The V call is TRBV5-6, the J call TRBJ1-3; D call uncertain. Trimming shortened V by 2 bases and J by 0 bases, and 6 bases separated the two germline ends. This CDR3 is built from 14 residues. Germline V gene data show CDR1 as SGHDT and CDR2 as YYEEEE. CDR3 amino acids: CASSFSSSGNTIYF. The CDR3 coding sequence is TGTGCCAGCAGCTTTTCTTCCTCTGGAAACACCATATATTTT.

This clone appeared a few times. The rearrangement uses TRBV25-1 and TRBJ1-2, with a weak D call TRBD1 (5 bases). The CDR3 is made up of 13 amino acids. Germline lookup yields CDR1 MGHDK and CDR2 SYGVNS. With 2 bases removed from V and 8 bases from J, the gap between germline ends came to 12 bases. This chain's CDR3 is CASSEAGLRGYTF. The CDR3 region has the DNA TGTGCCAGCAGTGAAGCAGGGTTACGGGGCTACACCTTC.

This clone appeared once. The V and J genes are TRBV5-6 and TRBJ1-2, with 8 nucleotides matching TRBD1. Germline lookup yields CDR1 SGHDT and CDR2 YYEEEE. This CDR3 has 14 residues. Trimming at V came to 2 bases and at J to 4 bases, leaving 4 bases not matched to a gene. The CDR3 here is CASSFSDRGYGYTF. The CDR3 nucleotides read TGTGCCAGCAGCTTTAGTGACAGGGGCTATGGCTACACCTTC.

This chain connects TRBV6-5 to TRBJ2-7, with D maybe TRBD2 (6 bases). Germline V gives CDR1 MNHEY, CDR2 SVGAGI. This CDR3 has 14 residues. With 0 bases removed from V and 2 bases from J, the gap between germline ends came to 8 bases. The CDR3 DNA follows: TGTGCCAGCAGTTACTCGACGGGGGCCTACGAGCAGTACTTC. It is translated as CASSYSTGAYEQYF.

A remark on this clone: At the DNA level, this CDR3 is encoded by other sequences in the same sample as well. The chain employs TRBV9 and TRBJ1-1; D is ambiguous. Germline CDR1 is SGDLS and CDR2 is YYNGEE. V lost 2 bases, J lost 1 base, and 6 bases lay in between. The CDR3 is made up of 13 amino acids. The CDR3 DNA is TGTGCCAGCAGCGTCGCGGGGAACACTGAAGCTTTCTTT. Residues: CASSVAGNTEAFF. Together with reference TRBV9 and TRBJ1-1, the CDR3 gives the full variable domain: DSGVTQTPKHLITATGQRVTLRCSPRSGDLSVYWYQQSLDQGLQFLIQYYNGEERAKGNILERFSAQQFPDLHSELNLSSLELGDSALYFCASSVAGNTEAFFGQGTRLTVV.

The chain has TRBV11-2 and TRBJ1-1; D might be TRBD1 (5 bases). From germline, CDR1 is SGHAT and CDR2 FQNNGV. CDR3 size: 15 residues. The V end lost 3 bases, the J end lost 2 bases, and 13 bases lay between the germline ends. The CDR3 spells CASSFARALNTEAFF. In DNA, the CDR3 is TGTGCCAGCAGCTTTGCCAGGGCCCTTAACACTGAAGCTTTCTTT.

This sequence joins TRBV27 and TRBJ2-3; 7 bases are shared with TRBD1. Germline V gene data show CDR1 as MNHEY and CDR2 as SMNVEV (reference sequence). Germline trimming cut 10 bases from V and 1 base from J; bases unmatched to any gene: 8. CDR3 length equals 14 residues. The CDR3: CATRYTGGTDTQYF. The CDR3 nucleotides read TGTGCCACACGCTACACAGGGGGCACAGATACGCAGTATTTT.

The rearrangement joins TRBV5-1 to TRBJ2-7; TRBD1 aligns across 7 bases. CDR1 SGHRS and CDR2 YFSETQ come from the germline V gene. Trimming at V came to 2 bases and at J to 3 bases, leaving 11 bases not matched to a gene. This CDR3 is built from 16 residues. DNA of the CDR3: TGCGCCAGCAGCTTTCTCGCCAGACAGGGTCTCTACGAGCAGTACTTC. Translated, it gives CASSFLARQGLYEQYF.

This chain joins TRBV2 and TRBJ1-2, with 8 bases lining up with TRBD1. The CDR3 totals 15 residues. J was trimmed by 3 bases and V by 4 bases; bases with no gene match: 7. Germline CDR1 is SNHLY and CDR2 is FYNNEI. The CDR3 here is CASSALDRGHYGYTF. CDR3 in DNA: TGTGCCAGCAGTGCCCTCGACAGGGGTCACTATGGCTACACCTTC.

This clone showed up just once. The chain links TRBV27 to TRBJ1-4; D might be TRBD1 (5 bases). This CDR3 region has 16 residues. The ends were cut back, 3 bases at V and 0 bases at J, with 11 bases in the middle. Germline V lookup: CDR1 MNHEY, CDR2 SMNVEV (reference sequence). The CDR3 protein is CASSFLGGATNEKLFF. As DNA, the CDR3 is TGTGCCAGCAGTTTCCTCGGGGGGGCAACTAATGAAAAACTGTTTTTT.

The chain couples TRBV9 to TRBJ2-7; possible D gene TRBD1, 5 bases. Trimming cost V 4 bases and J 2 bases, with 22 bases left between them. CDR3 length equals 17 residues. Germline CDR1 reads SGDLS; CDR2 reads YYNGEE. CDR3 region: CASSPQTALLGAYEQYF. For the CDR3, the DNA is TGTGCCAGCAGCCCCCAGACAGCCCTCCTAGGCGCCTACGAGCAGTACTTC.

J is TRBJ2-7 and V is TRBV5-4, with 8 bases fitting TRBD1. V dropped 0 bases and J dropped 2; count of bases not matched to a gene: 4. The CDR3 loop spans 15 amino acids. Per germline, CDR1 SGHNT and CDR2 YYREEE (reference sequence). DNA of the CDR3: TGTGCCAGCAGCTTGGGGACAGGGAGACCCTACGAGCAGTACTTC. Translated, it gives CASSLGTGRPYEQYF. Using reference TRBV5-4 and TRBJ2-7 for the parts outside the CDR3, the full variable domain is ETGVTQSPTHLIKTRGQQVTLRCSSQSGHNTVSWYQQALGQGPQFIFQYYREEENGRGNFPPRFSGLQFPNYSSELNVNALELDDSALYLCASSLGTGRPYEQYFGPGTRLTVT.

This sequence joins TRBV6-6 and TRBJ1-2; 11 nucleotides line up with TRBD1. The V and J ends lost 2 bases and 4 bases, in that order; junction bases with no gene match: 6. Germline loops: CDR1 MNHNY, CDR2 SVGAGI (reference sequence). This CDR3 region has 16 residues. The CDR3 region is CASSYTRTGGTYGYTF. For the CDR3, the DNA is TGTGCCAGCAGTTACACCAGGACAGGGGGCACCTATGGCTACACCTTC.

The chain links TRBV19 to TRBJ1-1; possible D gene TRBD1, 6 bases. The V end lost 5 bases, the J end lost 1 base, and 14 bases lay between the germline ends. The CDR3 is 15 residues long. Germline V gene data show CDR1 as LNHDA and CDR2 as SQIVND (reference sequence). The CDR3 sequence: CASSLETGQNTEAFF. CDR3 in DNA: TGTGCCAGTAGTTTGGAGACAGGTCAGAACACTGAAGCTTTCTTT.

This clone was detected only a few times. The chain uses TRBV7-6 and TRBJ2-4; 8 bases are shared with TRBD1. Germline V gene data show CDR1 as SGHVS and CDR2 as FNYEAQ. J was trimmed by 9 bases and V by 1 base; bases with no gene match: 8. The CDR3 runs 15 residues. The CDR3 sequence: CASSLEPTGDSIQYF. CDR3 sequence (DNA): TGTGCCAGCAGCTTAGAGCCGACAGGGGATAGCATTCAGTACTTC.